This T cell receptor beta chain comes out of a study of CD8 T cells in ankylosing spondylitis. This CDR3 is built from 17 residues. Germline CDR1 reads MNHEY; CDR2 reads SVGEGT. V lost 3 bases and J lost 0, with 12 bases in between. A single record per CDR3 protein comes from TCRdb applying MiXCR to the 5' RACE reads. Here the sample spans about 190,000 distinct CDR3 sequences, over 10% being singletons. In its sample, this clonotype was seen a few times. Sequenced: blood, either unsorted or a sorted T cell fraction (not recorded which). The receptor's source is a female donor with ankylosing spondylitis or in good health (not recorded which). The chain uses TRBV6-2 or TRBV6-3 and TRBJ1-6; D is unresolved. In DNA, the CDR3 is TGTGCCAGCAGTTATTCAGCGTCAATCTCCTATAATTCACCCCTCCACTTT. Its protein product is CASSYSASISYNSPLHF.